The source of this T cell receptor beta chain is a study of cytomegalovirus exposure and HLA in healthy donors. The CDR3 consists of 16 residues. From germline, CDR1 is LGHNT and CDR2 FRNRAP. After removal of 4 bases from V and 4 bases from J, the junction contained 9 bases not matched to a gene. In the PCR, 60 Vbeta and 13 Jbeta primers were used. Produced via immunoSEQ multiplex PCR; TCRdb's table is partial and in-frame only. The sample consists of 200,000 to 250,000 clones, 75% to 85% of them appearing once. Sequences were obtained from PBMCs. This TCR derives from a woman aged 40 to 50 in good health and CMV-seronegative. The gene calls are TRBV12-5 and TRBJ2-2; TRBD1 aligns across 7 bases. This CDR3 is CASGWGWTGVTGELFF. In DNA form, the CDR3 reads TGTGCTAGTGGTTGGGGGTGGACAGGTGTCACCGGGGAGCTGTTTTTT.